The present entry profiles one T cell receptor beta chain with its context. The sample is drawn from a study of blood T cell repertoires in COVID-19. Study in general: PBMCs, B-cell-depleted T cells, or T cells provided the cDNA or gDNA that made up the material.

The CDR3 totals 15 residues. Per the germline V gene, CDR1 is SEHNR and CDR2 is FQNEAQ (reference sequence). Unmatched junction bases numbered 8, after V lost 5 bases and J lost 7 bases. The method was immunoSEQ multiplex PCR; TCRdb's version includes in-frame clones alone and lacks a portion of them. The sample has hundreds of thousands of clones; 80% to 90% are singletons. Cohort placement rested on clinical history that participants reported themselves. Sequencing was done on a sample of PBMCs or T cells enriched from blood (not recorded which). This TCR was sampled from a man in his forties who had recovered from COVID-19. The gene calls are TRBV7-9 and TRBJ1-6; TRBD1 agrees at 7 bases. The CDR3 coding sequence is TGTGCCAGCAGCCTAGGGGACAGATCAAATTCACCCCTCCACTTT. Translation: CASSLGDRSNSPLHF.